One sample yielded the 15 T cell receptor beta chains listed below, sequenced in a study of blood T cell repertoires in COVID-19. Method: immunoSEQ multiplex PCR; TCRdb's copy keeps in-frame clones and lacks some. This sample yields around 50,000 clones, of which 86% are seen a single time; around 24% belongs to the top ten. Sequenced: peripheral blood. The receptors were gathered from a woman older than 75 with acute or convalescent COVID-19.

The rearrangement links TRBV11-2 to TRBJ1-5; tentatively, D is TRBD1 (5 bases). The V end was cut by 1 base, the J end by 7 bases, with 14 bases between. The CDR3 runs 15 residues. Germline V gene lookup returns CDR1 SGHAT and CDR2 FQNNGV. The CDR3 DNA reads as TGTGCCAGCAGCTTAGGGGCAGGGAGGCAGCAGCCCCAGCATTTT. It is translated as CASSLGAGRQQPQHF. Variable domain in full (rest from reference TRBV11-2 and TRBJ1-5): EAGVAQSPRYKIIEKRQSVAFWCNPISGHATLYWYQQILGQGPKLLIQFQNNGVVDDSQLPKDRFSAERLKGVDSTLKIQPAKLEDSAVYLCASSLGAGRQQPQHFGDGTRLSIL.

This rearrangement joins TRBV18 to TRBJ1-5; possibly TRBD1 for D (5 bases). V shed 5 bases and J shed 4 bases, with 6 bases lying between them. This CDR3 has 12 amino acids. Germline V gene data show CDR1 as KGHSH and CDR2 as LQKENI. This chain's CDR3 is CASSAGNQPQHF. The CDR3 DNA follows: TGTGCCAGCTCAGCAGGGAATCAGCCCCAGCATTTT.

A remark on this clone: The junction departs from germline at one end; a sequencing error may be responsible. This chain's CDR3 is CACDNPVRF. The CDR3 nucleotides read TGTGCCTGTGACAACCCCGTTCGGTTC. This rearrangement joins TRBV30 to TRBJ2-7; no definite D call. Germline-derived CDR1 and CDR2 are GTSNPN and SVGIG (reference sequence). The length of the CDR3 is 9 residues.

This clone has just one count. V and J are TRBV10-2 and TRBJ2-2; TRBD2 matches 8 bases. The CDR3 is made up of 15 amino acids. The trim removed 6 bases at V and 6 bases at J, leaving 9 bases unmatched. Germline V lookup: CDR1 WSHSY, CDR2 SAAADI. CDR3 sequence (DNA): TGCGCCAGCAGACTAAGTGGACTAGCTGCCGGGGAGCTGTTTTTT. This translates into CASRLSGLAAGELFF.

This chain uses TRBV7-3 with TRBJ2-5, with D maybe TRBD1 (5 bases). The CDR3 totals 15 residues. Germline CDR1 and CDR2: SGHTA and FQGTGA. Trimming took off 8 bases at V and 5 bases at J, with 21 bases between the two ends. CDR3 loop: CASRPSGQDTETQYF. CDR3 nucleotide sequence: TGTGCCAGCCGACCCTCTGGGCAGGACACCGAGACCCAGTACTTC.

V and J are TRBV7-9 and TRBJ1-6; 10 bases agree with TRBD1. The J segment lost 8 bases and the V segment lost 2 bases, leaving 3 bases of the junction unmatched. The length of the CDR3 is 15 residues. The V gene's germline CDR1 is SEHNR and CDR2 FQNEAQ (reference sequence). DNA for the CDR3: TGTGCCAGCAGCTTAACGGGACAGGGGTATTCACCCCTCCACTTT. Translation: CASSLTGQGYSPLHF. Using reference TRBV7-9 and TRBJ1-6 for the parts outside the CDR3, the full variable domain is DTGVSQNPRHKITKRGQNVTFRCDPISEHNRLYWYRQTLGQGPEFLTYFQNEAQLEKSRLLSDRFSAERPKGSFSTLEIQRTEQGDSAMYLCASSLTGQGYSPLHFGNGTRLTVT.

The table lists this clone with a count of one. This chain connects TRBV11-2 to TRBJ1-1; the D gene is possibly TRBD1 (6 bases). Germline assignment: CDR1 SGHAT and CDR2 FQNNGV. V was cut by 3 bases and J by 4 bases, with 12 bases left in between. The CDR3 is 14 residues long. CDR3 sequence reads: CASSLTGGGTEAFF. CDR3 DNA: TGTGCCAGCAGCTTGACAGGTGGTGGCACTGAAGCTTTCTTT.

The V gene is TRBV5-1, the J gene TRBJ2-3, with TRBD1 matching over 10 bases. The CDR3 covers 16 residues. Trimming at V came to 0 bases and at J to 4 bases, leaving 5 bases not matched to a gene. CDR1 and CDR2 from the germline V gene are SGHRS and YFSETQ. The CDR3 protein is CASSLAGTGVSDTQYF. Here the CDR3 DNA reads TGCGCCAGCAGCTTGGCCGGGACAGGGGTGTCAGATACGCAGTATTTT. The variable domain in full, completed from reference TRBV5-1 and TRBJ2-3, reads KAGVTQTPRYLIKTRGQQVTLSCSPISGHRSVSWYQQTPGQGLQFLFEYFSETQRNKGNFPGRFSGRQFSNSRSEMNVSTLELGDSALYLCASSLAGTGVSDTQYFGPGTRLTVL.

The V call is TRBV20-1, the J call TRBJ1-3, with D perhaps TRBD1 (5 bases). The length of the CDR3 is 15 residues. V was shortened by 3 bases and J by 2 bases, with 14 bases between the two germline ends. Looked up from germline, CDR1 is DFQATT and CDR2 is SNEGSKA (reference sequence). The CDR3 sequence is CSASGAGNAGNTIYF. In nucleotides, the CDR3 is TGCAGTGCTAGTGGGGCAGGGAACGCTGGAAACACCATATATTTT.

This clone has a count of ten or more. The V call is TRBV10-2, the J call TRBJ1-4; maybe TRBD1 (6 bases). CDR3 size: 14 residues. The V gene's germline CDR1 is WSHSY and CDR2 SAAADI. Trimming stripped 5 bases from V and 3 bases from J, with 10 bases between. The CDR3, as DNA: TGCGCCAGCAGTCGGACAGACTCTAATGAAAAACTGTTTTTT. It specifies CASSRTDSNEKLFF.

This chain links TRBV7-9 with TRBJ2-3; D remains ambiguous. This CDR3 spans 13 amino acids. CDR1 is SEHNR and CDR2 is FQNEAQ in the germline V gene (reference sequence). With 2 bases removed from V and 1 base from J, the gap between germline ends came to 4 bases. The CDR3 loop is CASSLQGTDTQYF. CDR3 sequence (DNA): TGTGCCAGCAGCTTACAGGGCACAGATACGCAGTATTTT.

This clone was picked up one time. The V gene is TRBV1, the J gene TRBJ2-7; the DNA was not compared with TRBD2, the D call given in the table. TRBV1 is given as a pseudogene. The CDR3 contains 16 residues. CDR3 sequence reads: CTSSQAPSGNSYEQYV. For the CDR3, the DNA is TGCACCAGCAGCCAAGCTCCTAGCGGGAACAGCTACGAGCAGTACGTC.

CDR3 residues: CASSRTSGDEQYF. CDR3 DNA: TGTGCCAGCAGCAGAACTAGCGGAGACGAGCAGTACTTC. V is TRBV6-2 or TRBV6-3 and J is TRBJ2-7, with 8 bases matching TRBD2. The CDR3 extends over 13 amino acids. V was clipped by 6 bases and J by 5 bases; unmatched bases: 6. The germline V gene encodes CDR1 MNHEY and CDR2 SVGEGT.

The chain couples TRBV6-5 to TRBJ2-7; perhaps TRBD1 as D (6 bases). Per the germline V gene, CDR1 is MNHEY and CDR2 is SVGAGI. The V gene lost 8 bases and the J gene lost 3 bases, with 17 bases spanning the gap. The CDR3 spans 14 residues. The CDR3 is CASSRGTGYYEQYF. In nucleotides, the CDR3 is TGTGCCAGCTCACGAGGAACAGGGTACTACGAGCAGTACTTC.

CDR3 nucleotides: TGTGCCAGCTCACCACCGAACCAGGCTAACTCTGGAAACACCATATATTTT. It specifies CASSPPNQANSGNTIYF. This chain uses TRBV18 with TRBJ1-3; no clear D gene. V was pared by 0 bases and J by 0 bases, with 12 bases between. Germline lookup yields CDR1 KGHSH and CDR2 LQKENI. This CDR3 is built from 17 residues.